Below are 15 T cell receptor beta chains sequenced from a single sample in a study of blood T cell repertoires in COVID-19 (TCRdb year 2020). The library was obtained by the immunoSEQ multiplex PCR assay. TCRdb re-hosts the immuneACCESS table, in-frame sequences only. Its copies lack some clones; in the studies checked, an unresolved V gene accounts for under half of them, and the cause for the rest is not known. Recorded for this sample are approximately 30,000 clones; 89% of them occurred a single time. The top ten clones comprise approximately 0.55% of the sample. Input material: peripheral blood. Receptor source: a woman aged 40-49 years with active or convalescent COVID-19.

The chain is built from TRBV19 and TRBJ1-2; D gene uncertain. The CDR3 totals 16 residues. V lost 9 bases and J lost 6, with 26 bases in between. Germline V CDR1 and CDR2: LNHDA, SQIVND (reference sequence). CDR3 loop: CASRDPGWELVNGYTF. CDR3 coding DNA: TGTGCCAGCCGTGACCCCGGATGGGAGTTGGTCAATGGCTACACCTTC.

This rearrangement joins TRBV7-9 to TRBJ2-3, with 7 bases matching TRBD1. Trimming took 2 bases from V and 4 from J; bases not matched to a gene: 12. The CDR3 runs 17 residues. CDR1 and CDR2 from the germline V gene are SEHNR and FQNEAQ (reference sequence). CDR3 in DNA: TGTGCCAGCAGCTTACGGGGACAGAGCCACCTTCCAGATACGCAGTATTTT. Its translation: CASSLRGQSHLPDTQYF.

The chain is built from TRBV29-1 and TRBJ2-3; 8 bases are shared with TRBD2. The CDR3 contains 13 residues. With V trimmed by 2 bases and J by 6 bases, 4 bases remained unmatched. Germline V gene sequence: CDR1 SQVTM, CDR2 ANQGSEA. The CDR3 reads CSVETPGGDTQYF. The DNA of the CDR3 is TGCAGCGTTGAAACCCCGGGGGGGGATACGCAGTATTTT.

The chain uses TRBV28 and TRBJ2-7; 7 nucleotides match TRBD1. Germline CDR1 and CDR2: MDHEN and SYDVKM. Trimming at V came to 6 bases and at J to 4 bases, leaving 9 bases not matched to a gene. The CDR3 is made up of 14 amino acids. The chain's CDR3 is CASRPPGTAYEQYF. The CDR3 bases are TGTGCCAGCAGGCCACCAGGGACAGCGTACGAGCAGTACTTC.

The V gene is TRBV10-1, the J gene TRBJ1-1; weak D call: TRBD1 (5 bases). The germline V gene has CDR1 WNHNN and CDR2 SYGVQD (reference sequence). The CDR3 contains 12 residues. V was clipped by 6 bases and J by 7 bases, with 12 bases between them. CDR3: CASSGGEGEAFF. In DNA, the CDR3 is TGCGCCAGCAGCGGGGGTGAGGGTGAAGCTTTCTTT.

The J gene is TRBJ2-3, the V gene TRBV6-1; weak D call: TRBD1 (6 bases). Germline V gene data show CDR1 as MNHNS and CDR2 as SASEGT. This CDR3 is built from 17 residues. Between the trimmed V and J ends, which lost 3 bases and 4 bases, there was a span of 20 bases. DNA for the CDR3: TGTGCCAGCAGTGACTGGACAGACGACCCCTTCGCAGATACGCAGTATTTT. The encoded protein is CASSDWTDDPFADTQYF.

J is TRBJ1-3 and V is TRBV6-5; 7 bases align to TRBD1. Per germline, CDR1 MNHEY and CDR2 SVGAGI. The CDR3 is 13 amino acids. V was clipped by 4 bases and J by 3 bases; unmatched bases: 0. CDR3 coding DNA: TGTGCCAGCAGTTCAGGGGGTGGAAACACCATATATTTT. Protein: CASSSGGGNTIYF.

The V and J genes are TRBV7-2 and TRBJ1-2; 8 bases are shared with TRBD1. This CDR3 has 14 amino acids. Per the germline V gene, CDR1 is SGHTA and CDR2 is FQGNSA. The V gene end was trimmed by 4 bases and the J gene end by 4 bases; junction bases not matched to a gene: 5. CDR3 in amino acids: CASSSGQALYGYTF. The CDR3 nucleotides are TGTGCCAGCAGCTCGGGACAGGCTCTCTATGGCTACACCTTC.

There are a few counts of this clone. The V call is TRBV30, the J call TRBJ2-5; D not resolved. Germline V lookup: CDR1 GTSNPN, CDR2 SVGIG (reference sequence). CDR3 length: 13 amino acids. Trimming took off 0 bases at V and 4 bases at J, with 9 bases between the two ends. The CDR3 DNA reads TGTGCCTGGAGTGTCGGTGTTGCAGAGACCCAGTACTTC. Its translation is CAWSVGVAETQYF.

CDR3: CASSPGTGGAYEQYF. CDR3 DNA sequence: TGTGCCAGCAGCCCTGGGACAGGGGGGGCCTACGAGCAGTACTTC. The J gene is TRBJ2-7, the V gene TRBV7-8, with 11 bases lining up with TRBD1. The V and J ends lost 5 bases and 2 bases, in that order; junction bases with no gene match: 5. The CDR3 consists of 15 residues. Per the germline V gene, CDR1 is SGHVS and CDR2 is FQNEAQ.

This rearrangement joins TRBV12-5 to TRBJ2-7; 9 positions match TRBD1. The CDR3 is made up of 18 amino acids. V shed 6 bases and J 0 bases; nucleotides not matched to a gene: 15. Germline V gene data show CDR1 as LGHNT and CDR2 as FRNRAP. CDR3 region: CASGDPGTGLISSYEQYF. CDR3 DNA: TGTGCTAGTGGGGACCCCGGGACAGGGTTAATCAGCTCCTACGAGCAGTACTTC.

This clone has just a few counts. The J gene is TRBJ1-5, the V gene TRBV10-3; tentative D call: TRBD1 (6 bases). V lost 5 bases and J lost 5, with 16 bases in between. Per the germline V gene, CDR1 is ENHRY and CDR2 is SYGVKD. There are 15 residues in the CDR3. In nucleotides, the CDR3 is TGTGCCATCAGTCTCAGGGGACCCCTCGATCAGCCCCAGCATTTT. This encodes CAISLRGPLDQPQHF.

J is TRBJ1-2 and V is TRBV3-1 (or the pseudogene TRBV3-2); D gene uncertain. The germline V gene encodes CDR1 LGHDT and CDR2 YNNKEL (reference sequence). With 6 bases removed from V and 2 bases from J, the gap between germline ends came to 10 bases. The length of the CDR3 is 13 residues. The CDR3 sequence is CASSLRENYGYTF. The CDR3 coding sequence is TGTGCCAGCAGTCTAAGGGAGAACTATGGCTACACCTTC.

This clone was detected once. The gene calls are TRBV19 and TRBJ1-5; the D gene is possibly TRBD1 (5 bases). The germline V and J ends were trimmed by 5 bases and 7 bases, with 15 bases remaining between them. Germline V gives CDR1 LNHDA, CDR2 SQIVND (reference sequence). The CDR3 loop spans 14 amino acids. The DNA of the CDR3 is TGTGCCAGTAGTTTAGCAGGGAACGGGCAGCCCCAGCATTTT. Its translation: CASSLAGNGQPQHF.

This chain connects TRBV7-3 to TRBJ1-2, with TRBD1 matching over 7 bases. The CDR3 totals 14 residues. V lost 5 bases, J lost 6 bases, and 9 bases stayed unmatched. The germline V gene has CDR1 SGHTA and CDR2 FQGTGA. DNA of the CDR3: TGTGCCAGCAGCCCGACAGGGTCTTCGCATGGCTACACCTTC. This gives the protein CASSPTGSSHGYTF.